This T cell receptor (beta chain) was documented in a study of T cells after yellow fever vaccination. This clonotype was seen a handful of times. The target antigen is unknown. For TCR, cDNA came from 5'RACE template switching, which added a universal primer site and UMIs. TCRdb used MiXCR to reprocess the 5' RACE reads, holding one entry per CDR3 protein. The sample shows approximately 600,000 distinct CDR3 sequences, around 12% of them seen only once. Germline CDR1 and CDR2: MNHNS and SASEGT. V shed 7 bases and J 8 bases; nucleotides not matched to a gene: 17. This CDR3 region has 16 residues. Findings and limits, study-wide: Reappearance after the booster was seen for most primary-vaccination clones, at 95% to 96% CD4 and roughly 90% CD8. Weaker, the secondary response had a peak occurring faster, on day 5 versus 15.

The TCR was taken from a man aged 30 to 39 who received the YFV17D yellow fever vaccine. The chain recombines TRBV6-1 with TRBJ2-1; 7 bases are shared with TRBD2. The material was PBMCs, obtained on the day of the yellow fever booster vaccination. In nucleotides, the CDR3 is TGTGCCAGCACCCCGGGGTCGCGGGAGAGAACGGATGAGCAGTTCTTC. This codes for CASTPGSRERTDEQFF.